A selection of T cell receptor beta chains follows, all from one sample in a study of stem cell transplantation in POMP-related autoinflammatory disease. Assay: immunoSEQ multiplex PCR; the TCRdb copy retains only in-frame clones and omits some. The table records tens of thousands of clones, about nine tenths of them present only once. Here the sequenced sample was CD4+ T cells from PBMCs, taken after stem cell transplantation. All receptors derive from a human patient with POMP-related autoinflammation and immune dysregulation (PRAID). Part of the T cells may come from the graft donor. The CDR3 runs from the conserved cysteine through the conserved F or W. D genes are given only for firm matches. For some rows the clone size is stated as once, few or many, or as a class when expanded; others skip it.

CDR3 DNA: TGCGCCAGCAGCCAATTGGCAGGGGATTCGGAAAAACTGTTTTTT; CDR3 protein: CASSQLAGDSEKLFF; D gene: .; clone size: .; V gene: TRBV4-1; J gene: TRBJ1-4
CDR3 DNA: TGTGCCAGCAGCTTGAAGGTAGCGGGGGGCCAAACCCAGTACTTC; CDR3 protein: CASSLKVAGGQTQYF; D gene: TRBD2; clone size: .; V gene: TRBV5-4; J gene: TRBJ2-5
CDR3 DNA: TGCGCCAGCAGCTTGGGACAGGGGAGTGGAACTGAAGCTTTCTTT; CDR3 protein: CASSLGQGSGTEAFF; D gene: TRBD1; clone size: .; V gene: TRBV5-1; J gene: TRBJ1-1
CDR3 DNA: TGTGCCAGCAGCCCGGCCGGGGGCAGGGCCGAGGGGACCCAGTACTTC; CDR3 protein: CASSPAGGRAEGTQYF; D gene: .; clone size: .; V gene: TRBV11-2; J gene: TRBJ2-5
CDR3 DNA: TGCGCCAGCAGCTTGGGAGGTTCCCCCACAGATACGCAGTATTTT; CDR3 protein: CASSLGGSPTDTQYF; D gene: .; clone size: .; V gene: TRBV5-1; J gene: TRBJ2-3
CDR3 DNA: TGCGCCAGCAGCGGGGTCTCCGGGTTCCCCCCCGCAAAGCAGTACTTC; CDR3 protein: CASSGVSGFPPAKQYF; D gene: .; clone size: .; V gene: TRBV5-1; J gene: TRBJ2-5
CDR3 DNA: TGTGCCAGCAGTTTACGTCTCGGGGGGGCGACGCAGTATTTT; CDR3 protein: CASSLRLGGATQYF; D gene: TRBD2; clone size: .; V gene: TRBV27; J gene: TRBJ2-3
CDR3 DNA: TGTGCCAGCAGCCAAGATAGGGCCTTGGACGGTCAGCCCCAGCATTTT; CDR3 protein: CASSQDRALDGQPQHF; D gene: .; clone size: .; V gene: TRBV4-2; J gene: TRBJ1-5
CDR3 DNA: TGTGCCAGCAGCTTTAGTAGCGGAGATACGCAGTATTTT; CDR3 protein: CASSFSSGDTQYF; D gene: .; clone size: .; V gene: TRBV7-9; J gene: TRBJ2-3
CDR3 DNA: TGTGCCAGTAGTCTACCGGGACAGGGGACTAATTCACCCCTCCACTTT; CDR3 protein: CASSLPGQGTNSPLHF; D gene: TRBD1; clone size: .; V gene: TRBV19; J gene: TRBJ1-6
CDR3 DNA: TGTGCCAGCAGTTTAGGCGGGAGACACTACAATGAGCAGTTCTTC; CDR3 protein: CASSLGGRHYNEQFF; D gene: TRBD2; clone size: .; V gene: TRBV28; J gene: TRBJ2-1
CDR3 DNA: TGTGCCAGCAGCTTAGGTTTTCATGGGACAGGGGGCAAGCAGTACTTC; CDR3 protein: CASSLGFHGTGGKQYF; D gene: TRBD1; clone size: .; V gene: TRBV7-9; J gene: TRBJ2-7
CDR3 DNA: TGTGCCAGTAGTAAAGTCCGAGGGGGGGAGTTCTTC; CDR3 protein: CASSKVRGGEFF; D gene: .; clone size: .; V gene: TRBV19; J gene: TRBJ2-1
CDR3 DNA: TGCGCCAGCAGCTTCTTAGAAAAAGAGACCCAGTACTTC; CDR3 protein: CASSFLEKETQYF; D gene: .; clone size: .; V gene: TRBV5-1; J gene: TRBJ2-5
CDR3 DNA: TGTGCCAGCAGCGTAGCGGGCCGGCTAGGCGGGGATACGCAGTATTTT; CDR3 protein: CASSVAGRLGGDTQYF; D gene: .; clone size: .; V gene: TRBV9; J gene: TRBJ2-3
CDR3 DNA: TGTGCCAGCTCACCACGACAGGGGACAGATACGCAGTATTTT; CDR3 protein: CASSPRQGTDTQYF; D gene: TRBD1; clone size: once; V gene: TRBV18; J gene: TRBJ2-3
CDR3 DNA: TGTGCCAGCAGCAGGAGTCCCCTCAGGACAGGCGGGTACAATGAGCAGTTCTTC; CDR3 protein: CASSRSPLRTGGYNEQFF; D gene: TRBD1; clone size: .; V gene: TRBV7-6; J gene: TRBJ2-1
CDR3 DNA: TGTGCCAGTAGTATTATAACTAATGAAAAACTGTTTTTT; CDR3 protein: CASSIITNEKLFF; D gene: .; clone size: .; V gene: TRBV19; J gene: TRBJ1-4
CDR3 DNA: TGTGCCAGCACCTACAGGGTTAATCAGCCCCAGCATTTT; CDR3 protein: CASTYRVNQPQHF; D gene: .; clone size: .; V gene: TRBV12-3/TRBV12-4; J gene: TRBJ1-5
CDR3 DNA: TGCGCCAGCAGCTTGATGGGACTAGACAATGAGCAGTTCTTC; CDR3 protein: CASSLMGLDNEQFF; D gene: TRBD2; clone size: .; V gene: TRBV5-1; J gene: TRBJ2-1
CDR3 DNA: TGTGCCACCGGCCAGGGGGCCTATGAGCAGTTCTTC; CDR3 protein: CATGQGAYEQFF; D gene: TRBD1; clone size: .; V gene: TRBV24-1; J gene: TRBJ2-1
CDR3 DNA: TGTGCCAGCAGCTTAGTGGAGGGGCATACGCAGTATTTT; CDR3 protein: CASSLVEGHTQYF; D gene: .; clone size: .; V gene: TRBV7-9; J gene: TRBJ2-3
CDR3 DNA: TGTGCCAGTAGTATTCAAGGCAATGAGCAGTTCTTC; CDR3 protein: CASSIQGNEQFF; D gene: .; clone size: .; V gene: TRBV19; J gene: TRBJ2-1
CDR3 DNA: TGCGCCAGCAGCTTGGGTGTCCCGGGACAGCGGAATTCACCCCTCCACTTT; CDR3 protein: CASSLGVPGQRNSPLHF; D gene: TRBD1; clone size: .; V gene: TRBV5-1; J gene: TRBJ1-6
CDR3 DNA: TGTGCCAGCAACCCGGGATGGAGGGTAAACACTGAAGCTTTCTTT; CDR3 protein: CASNPGWRVNTEAFF; D gene: .; clone size: .; V gene: TRBV6-5; J gene: TRBJ1-1
CDR3 DNA: TGTGCCAGCAGCCAAGACCTTACAGGGGGCTATGGCTACACCTTC; CDR3 protein: CASSQDLTGGYGYTF; D gene: TRBD1; clone size: .; V gene: TRBV3-1/TRBV3-2; J gene: TRBJ1-2
CDR3 DNA: TGTGCCACCAGCAGAGAGGGGTTTGGTGAAAAACTGTTTTTT; CDR3 protein: CATSREGFGEKLFF; D gene: .; clone size: .; V gene: TRBV15; J gene: TRBJ1-4
CDR3 DNA: TGTGCCAGCAGGGTTAACAATGAGCAGTTCTTC; CDR3 protein: CASRVNNEQFF; D gene: .; clone size: .; V gene: TRBV28; J gene: TRBJ2-1
CDR3 DNA: TGTGCCAGCAGTGATGATAACTATGGCTACACCTTC; CDR3 protein: CASSDDNYGYTF; D gene: .; clone size: .; V gene: TRBV25-1; J gene: TRBJ1-2
CDR3 DNA: TGTGCCAGCAGGTCCGGGACTACCGCCAACCAAGAGACCCAGTACTTC; CDR3 protein: CASRSGTTANQETQYF; D gene: TRBD2; clone size: .; V gene: TRBV5-4; J gene: TRBJ2-5
CDR3 DNA: TGCAGTGCTTCTAGGAGGGGGCAGTTCTTC; CDR3 protein: CSASRRGQFF; D gene: .; clone size: .; V gene: TRBV20-1; J gene: TRBJ2-1
CDR3 DNA: TGTGCCAGCAGCTTAACGGATAACAAGGGCGGAGCCTCCTACAATGAGCAGTTCTTC; CDR3 protein: CASSLTDNKGGASYNEQFF; D gene: .; clone size: few; V gene: TRBV7-3; J gene: TRBJ2-1
CDR3 DNA: TGTGCCAGCAGTCCCAGAGATGTCAACTATGGCTACACCTTC; CDR3 protein: CASSPRDVNYGYTF; D gene: .; clone size: .; V gene: TRBV28; J gene: TRBJ1-2
CDR3 DNA: TGTGCCAGCAGCGAAAACAGGGACACTGAAGCTTTCTTT; CDR3 protein: CASSENRDTEAFF; D gene: .; clone size: .; V gene: TRBV2; J gene: TRBJ1-1
CDR3 DNA: TGTGCCAGCAGCTCCACCACCCCGTTTTTCTCACCCCTCCACTTT; CDR3 protein: CASSSTTPFFSPLHF; D gene: .; clone size: .; V gene: TRBV13; J gene: TRBJ1-6
CDR3 DNA: TGTGCCAGCAGATCCGGGCCCCGACGCACCTATAATTCACCCCTCCACTTT; CDR3 protein: CASRSGPRRTYNSPLHF; D gene: .; clone size: .; V gene: TRBV28; J gene: TRBJ1-6